One and the same sample provided the 30 T cell receptor beta chains below, sequenced in a study of shared clonotypes between healthy human individuals (dated by TCRdb to the early 2020s). Library prep was done by the immunoSEQ multiplex PCR assay. TCRdb mirrors the immuneACCESS table, restricted to in-frame sequences. Some clones are absent from its copies; in checked studies, under half trace to an unresolved V gene, and the reason for the others is unknown. Counted in this sample were a few million clones; about 94% of them appeared once. The top ten hold around 0.13% of the sample. Specimen: naive CD4+ T cells sorted from blood. The cell subset or site label of this sample denotes: CD45RA+ positively selected. All receptors derive from a young man in good health.

Points on this clone: This CDR3 is also generated by other DNA sequences in the sample. The chain employs TRBV28 and TRBJ2-7; 8 nucleotides match TRBD1. Germline V gene sequence: CDR1 MDHEN, CDR2 SYDVKM. J was trimmed by 3 bases and V by 5 bases; bases with no gene match: 3. The CDR3 spans 13 residues. CDR3 residues: CASSPGQVYEQYF. As DNA, the CDR3 is TGTGCCAGCAGTCCGGGACAGGTCTACGAGCAGTACTTC. The full variable domain, completed using reference TRBV28 and TRBJ2-7, is DVKVTQSSRYLVKRTGEKVFLECVQDMDHENMFWYRQDPGLGLRLIYFSYDVKMKEKGDIPEGYSVSREKKERFSLILESASTNQTSMYLCASSPGQVYEQYFGPGTRLTVT.

The chain combines TRBV7-8 with TRBJ1-1; D call uncertain. Per the germline V gene, CDR1 is SGHVS and CDR2 is FQNEAQ. Trimming left V 3 bases short and J 3 bases short, with 11 bases between. The CDR3 has 14 amino acids. CDR3 DNA: TGTGCCAGCAGCTTTACGAGGGCCGACACTGAAGCTTTCTTT. Protein: CASSFTRADTEAFF.

This clone was seen once. V and J are TRBV19 and TRBJ1-2, with D possibly matching TRBD1 (6 bases). The germline V and J ends were trimmed by 4 bases and 8 bases, with 23 bases remaining between them. CDR1 is LNHDA, CDR2 SQIVND, per germline (reference sequence). CDR3 size: 16 residues. Here the CDR3 DNA reads TGTGCCAGTAGTAGACAGGCAGATACCTTCTACGGGGGCTACACCTTC. It specifies CASSRQADTFYGGYTF.

About this clone itself: The sample contains more than one DNA sequence encoding this CDR3. This rearrangement joins TRBV2 to TRBJ2-5, with D unresolved. Trimming took 8 bases from V and 1 from J, leaving 5 bases between them. CDR1 and CDR2 (germline): SNHLY, FYNNEI. There are 11 residues in the CDR3. CDR3 DNA sequence: TGTGCCAGCCGGCCCCAAGAGACCCAGTACTTC. Amino acids: CASRPQETQYF.

V is TRBV10-3 and J is TRBJ2-2; 9 bases match TRBD2. Per the germline V gene, CDR1 is ENHRY and CDR2 is SYGVKD. V shed 10 bases, J shed 8 bases, and the junction held 11 bases outside the gene matches. This CDR3 has 14 amino acids. The CDR3 DNA is TGTGCCACCTCTCCGGGACTAGCTATGGGGGAGCTGTTTTTT. Residues: CATSPGLAMGELFF.

This clone was detected only once. The chain joins TRBV18 to TRBJ2-7; D may be TRBD1 (6 bases). Germline V gene lookup returns CDR1 KGHSH and CDR2 LQKENI. The CDR3 sequence is 15 residues long. V was pared by 3 bases and J by 0 bases, with 12 bases between. CDR3 nucleotides: TGTGCCAGCTCACCCAATCTGGACAGCTCCTACGAGCAGTACTTC. This gives the protein CASSPNLDSSYEQYF.

Regarding this clone: The junction and the germline gene differ at one end; a read error may be behind it. The V call is TRBV7-7, the J call TRBJ2-2; the match to TRBD1 covers 8 bases. CDR3 size: 14 residues. CDR1 SSHAT and CDR2 FNYEAQ come from the germline V gene (reference sequence). CDR3 sequence: CASSPLQGDGELFF. In DNA, the CDR3 is TGTGCTAGCAGCCCTTTACAGGGGGATGGGGAGCTGTTTTTT.

V and J are TRBV6-5 and TRBJ1-2; no firm D call. The CDR3 totals 13 residues. The germline gives CDR1 MNHEY, CDR2 SVGAGI. Trimming took 8 bases from V and 8 from J, leaving 18 bases between them. The CDR3 spells CASGQSRAGGYTF. For the CDR3, the DNA is TGTGCCAGCGGCCAGTCCCGCGCCGGGGGCTACACCTTC.

This clone has just one count. The J gene is TRBJ2-2, the V gene TRBV11-3; D may be TRBD1 (5 bases). V was clipped by 1 base and J by 2 bases, with 14 bases between them. The CDR3 has 17 amino acids. Germline assignment: CDR1 SGHNT and CDR2 YENEEA. The CDR3 nucleotides are TGTGCCAGCAGCTTAGCGCCAGGAAGGGGCAACACCGGGGAGCTGTTTTTT. Residues: CASSLAPGRGNTGELFF.

J is TRBJ1-5 and V is TRBV27; D not resolved. From germline, CDR1 is MNHEY and CDR2 SMNVEV (reference sequence). The CDR3 is 14 residues long. The V end lost 3 bases, the J end lost 3 bases, and 9 bases lay between the germline ends. The CDR3 loop reads CASSFTGSNQPQHF. CDR3 sequence (DNA): TGTGCCAGCAGTTTTACGGGGTCCAATCAGCCCCAGCATTTT.

The CDR3 DNA is TGTGCCAGCAGTCAAGATTACGTAAAACTGTTTTTT. Its protein product is CASSQDYVKLFF. V gene TRBV6-1 combines with J gene TRBJ1-4, with D hard to call. The CDR3 runs to 12 residues. Germline assignment: CDR1 MNHNS and CDR2 SASEGT. The V end lost 5 bases, the J end lost 10 bases, and 11 bases lay between the germline ends.

The rearrangement joins TRBV5-1 to TRBJ1-1, with D tentatively TRBD1 (5 bases). CDR3 length: 15 amino acids. Per germline, CDR1 SGHRS and CDR2 YFSETQ. V dropped 4 bases and J dropped 1 base, with 14 bases sitting between them. CDR3 sequence reads: CASSPAAGANTEAFF. For the CDR3, the DNA is TGCGCCAGCAGCCCGGCCGCTGGGGCGAACACTGAAGCTTTCTTT.

The CDR3 reads CASSLAVTGTYEQYF. The CDR3 coding sequence is TGTGCCAGCAGCTTAGCGGTGACAGGAACCTACGAGCAGTACTTC. This rearrangement joins TRBV7-2 to TRBJ2-7; D is perhaps TRBD1 (6 bases). The germline V gene has CDR1 SGHTA and CDR2 FQGNSA. This CDR3 spans 15 amino acids. The germline V and J ends were trimmed by 0 bases and 2 bases, with 11 bases remaining between them.

For this clone: Additional DNA sequences in this sample encode the identical CDR3. The chain couples TRBV6-5 to TRBJ1-1, with D hard to call. Germline CDR1 MNHEY, CDR2 SVGAGI. The CDR3 is made up of 13 amino acids. Trimming removed 5 bases at V and 0 bases at J, with 7 bases between. The CDR3 coding sequence is TGTGCCAGCAGTGGAACAGTGAACACTGAAGCTTTCTTT. Its translation is CASSGTVNTEAFF.

V usage is TRBV5-1 and J usage is TRBJ2-2; either TRBD1 or TRBD2 may supply D (5 bases each). Trimming stripped 6 bases from V and 4 bases from J, with 16 bases between. CDR1 is SGHRS, CDR2 YFSETQ, per germline. The CDR3 is 15 residues long. CDR3 amino acids: CASTMGVVLTGELFF. CDR3 DNA sequence: TGCGCCAGCACTATGGGGGTGGTCCTCACCGGGGAGCTGTTTTTT.

As DNA, the CDR3 is TGTGCCAGCAGGAAGGGGCGGGGCGGGTTAATAGGCGAGCAGTACTTC. The encoded protein is CASRKGRGGLIGEQYF. The V call is TRBV11-2, the J call TRBJ2-7; maybe TRBD2 (6 bases). Germline assignment: CDR1 SGHAT and CDR2 FQNNGV. This CDR3 spans 16 amino acids. Trimming pared 6 bases from V and 6 bases from J, leaving 24 bases between. The full variable domain, completed using reference TRBV11-2 and TRBJ2-7, is EAGVAQSPRYKIIEKRQSVAFWCNPISGHATLYWYQQILGQGPKLLIQFQNNGVVDDSQLPKDRFSAERLKGVDSTLKIQPAKLEDSAVYLCASRKGRGGLIGEQYFGPGTRLTVT.

The chain links TRBV10-3 to TRBJ1-3; D gene unclear. The CDR3 spans 13 residues. CDR1 is ENHRY, CDR2 SYGVKD, per germline. V was cut by 10 bases and J by 8 bases, with 18 bases left in between. The CDR3, as DNA: TGTGCCACACGACATGGGTCGGTTGACACCATATATTTT. Residues: CATRHGSVDTIYF.

The V and J genes are TRBV9 and TRBJ2-1; D ambiguous. The germline V gene encodes CDR1 SGDLS and CDR2 YYNGEE. CDR3 length equals 13 residues. V gave up 0 bases and J gave up 5 bases, with 6 bases separating them. This CDR3 reads CASSVGADNEQFF. The CDR3 nucleotides are TGTGCCAGCAGCGTAGGGGCAGACAATGAGCAGTTCTTC.

This rearrangement joins TRBV7-9 to TRBJ2-5, with D perhaps matching TRBD1 (5 bases). This CDR3 spans 14 amino acids. V dropped 3 bases and J dropped 4 bases, with 12 bases sitting between them. CDR1 and CDR2 from the germline V gene are SEHNR and FQNEAQ (reference sequence). The CDR3 nucleotides read TGTGCCAGCAGCTTGCCTCAGGGTGGAGAGACCCAGTACTTC. This sequence encodes CASSLPQGGETQYF.

On this clone itself: Other DNA sequences within the sample encode an identical CDR3. The chain links TRBV5-1 to TRBJ2-5; D possibly corresponds to TRBD2 (6 bases). CDR1 SGHRS and CDR2 YFSETQ come from the germline V gene. The germline V and J ends were trimmed by 2 bases and 2 bases, with 7 bases remaining between them. The CDR3 covers 13 residues. The CDR3 loop reads CASSFGGQETQYF. The CDR3 DNA is TGCGCCAGCAGCTTCGGAGGGCAAGAGACCCAGTACTTC.

CDR3 DNA: TGTGCCAGCAGTGTCCCAGGGGCCGACGAGCAGTACTTC. Translated, it gives CASSVPGADEQYF. This chain links TRBV28 with TRBJ2-7; possibly TRBD1 for D (6 bases). V was shortened by 5 bases and J by 5 bases, with 13 bases between the two germline ends. Germline V gene lookup returns CDR1 MDHEN and CDR2 SYDVKM. The CDR3 consists of 13 residues.

V usage is TRBV30 and J usage is TRBJ2-1; no reliable D call. The V end was cut by 0 bases, the J end by 5 bases, with 5 bases between. The CDR3 is made up of 12 amino acids. CDR1 is GTSNPN and CDR2 is SVGIG in the germline V gene (reference sequence). The CDR3 DNA follows: TGTGCCTGGAGTGTACAGAACAATGAGCAGTTCTTC. This translates into CAWSVQNNEQFF. Full variable domain (remainder filled in from reference TRBV30 and TRBJ2-1): SQTIHQWPATLVQPVGSPLSLECTVEGTSNPNLYWYRQAAGRGLQLLFYSVGIGQISSEVPQNLSASRPQDRQFILSSKKLLLSDSGFYLCAWSVQNNEQFFGPGTRLTVL.

The chain links TRBV5-1 to TRBJ2-1; D may correspond to TRBD1 or TRBD2 (6 bases each). Germline V gives CDR1 SGHRS, CDR2 YFSETQ. Between the trimmed V and J ends, which lost 0 bases and 5 bases, there was a span of 9 bases. The length of the CDR3 is 14 residues. CDR3 coding DNA: TGCGCCAGCAGCTTGGGGGGGGCCCACAATGAGCAGTTCTTC. Protein: CASSLGGAHNEQFF.

This chain joins TRBV7-2 and TRBJ2-6, with D possibly TRBD2 on 6 matching bases. Germline CDR1 reads SGHTA; CDR2 reads FQGNSA. This CDR3 is built from 16 residues. V was shortened by 6 bases and J by 5 bases, with 17 bases between the two germline ends. The DNA of the CDR3 is TGTGCCAGCAGTACCGGGACTCCGGACTGGGCCAACGTCCTGACTTTC. Its protein product is CASSTGTPDWANVLTF.

The rearrangement uses TRBV7-9 and TRBJ1-2, with 10 positions matching TRBD1. Losses at the gene ends were 5 bases for V and 3 bases for J; bases not matched to a gene: 9. Germline CDR1 SEHNR, CDR2 FQNEAQ (reference sequence). This CDR3 is built from 16 residues. The CDR3 bases are TGTGCCAGCAGCCCGACATGGGACAGGGGAGACTATGGCTACACCTTC. This encodes CASSPTWDRGDYGYTF. The full variable domain, its missing parts supplied by reference TRBV7-9 and TRBJ1-2, is DTGVSQNPRHKITKRGQNVTFRCDPISEHNRLYWYRQTLGQGPEFLTYFQNEAQLEKSRLLSDRFSAERPKGSFSTLEIQRTEQGDSAMYLCASSPTWDRGDYGYTFGSGTRLTVV.

Worth noting for this clone: Other nucleotide sequences from this sample produce the same CDR3. This rearrangement joins TRBV11-2 to TRBJ2-5, with TRBD2 matching over 8 bases. Germline V gene sequence: CDR1 SGHAT, CDR2 FQNNGV. The CDR3 runs 15 residues. V was clipped by 1 base and J by 1 base; unmatched bases: 2. CDR3 nucleotide sequence: TGTGCCAGCAGCTTAGGAACTAGCGGCCAAGAGACCCAGTACTTC. Protein: CASSLGTSGQETQYF.

The chain couples TRBV4-1 to TRBJ1-4; 7 bases align to TRBD1. J was trimmed by 8 bases and V by 0 bases; bases with no gene match: 9. The germline V gene has CDR1 MGHRA and CDR2 YSYEKL. The CDR3 is made up of 16 amino acids. Here the CDR3 DNA reads TGCGCCAGCAGCCAAGAAACGACAGGGTTTAAGGAAAAACTGTTTTTT. This gives the protein CASSQETTGFKEKLFF.

This clone was picked up one time. The chain couples TRBV5-1 to TRBJ2-7; D is unresolved. V dropped 4 bases and J dropped 2 bases, with 10 bases sitting between them. Germline V gene sequence: CDR1 SGHRS, CDR2 YFSETQ. The CDR3 runs to 13 residues. CDR3 DNA sequence: TGCGCCAGCAGCATGACGGGTACCTACGAGCAGTACTTC. Its translation: CASSMTGTYEQYF.

V gene TRBV27 combines with J gene TRBJ2-5; 7 bases agree with TRBD1. The CDR3 length is 13 residues. Looked up from germline, CDR1 is MNHEY and CDR2 is SMNVEV (reference sequence). Losses at the gene ends were 6 bases for V and 6 bases for J; bases not matched to a gene: 7. Here the CDR3 DNA reads TGTGCCAGCAGGAGAGGGGGCCAGAAGACCCAGTACTTC. It encodes CASRRGGQKTQYF.

This chain's CDR3 is CASGLWSRTDTQYF. Here the CDR3 DNA reads TGTGCTAGTGGTTTATGGTCTCGCACAGATACGCAGTATTTT. The chain recombines TRBV12-5 with TRBJ2-3; D unresolved. V was trimmed by 3 bases and J by 1 base, leaving 8 bases between them. The CDR3 covers 14 residues. CDR1 is LGHNT, CDR2 FRNRAP, per germline. Looking up the rest from reference TRBV12-5 and TRBJ2-3 gives the full variable domain: DARVTQTPRHKVTEMGQEVTMRCQPILGHNTVFWYRQTMMQGLELLAYFRNRAPLDDSGMPKDRFSAEMPDATLATLKIQPSEPRDSAVYFCASGLWSRTDTQYFGPGTRLTVL.